This TCR beta chain was profiled in a study of OX40 agonist ivuxolimab in advanced cancers. This table comes from immunoSEQ multiplex PCR, and its TCRdb copy is limited to in-frame clones, with some not included. The repertoire holds approximately 70,000 clones, approximately 90% seen once, with roughly 0.45% in the top ten. The CDR3 has 15 amino acids. V trimming: 3 bases; J trimming: 9 bases; junction bases outside the gene matches: 8. Germline CDR1 SGHKS, CDR2 YYEKEE (reference sequence). The sequence was obtained from an adult with an advanced solid tumor such as melanoma, head and neck, liver or kidney cancer. This chain uses TRBV5-5 with TRBJ2-1; the match to TRBD2 covers 11 bases. The sequencing here drew on CD4+ or CD8+ T cells sorted from blood, taken in a trial of the OX40 agonist ivuxolimab. Written as DNA, the CDR3 is TGTGCCAGCAGCTACAGGACTAGCGGGTTCTCTGAGCAGTTCTTC. It yields the protein CASSYRTSGFSEQFF.